These 28 T cell receptor beta chains originate from one sample sequenced in a study of post-analysis software for immune sequencing data. Their antigen targets remain unknown. Study-level results: Relative to controls, patients had a handful of TRBV segments at higher frequency, with TRBV5-6, TRBV5-1 and TRBV20-1 among these.

cDNA libraries for TCR beta contained unique molecular identifiers. TCRdb independently ran MiXCR on the PCR reads; one entry per CDR3 protein. The sample has 800,000 to 950,000 distinct CDR3 sequences, under 70% seen once. Sequencing was performed on blood. The receptor source for this set is a girl between 5 and 17 years old with multiple sclerosis.

This clonotype has just a few counts. The V gene is TRBV6-6, the J gene TRBJ1-4, with a weak D call TRBD1 (5 bases). CDR1 and CDR2 (germline): MNHNY, SVGAGI (reference sequence). This CDR3 region has 13 residues. V was trimmed by 2 bases and J by 8 bases, leaving 9 bases between them. CDR3 region: CASSYGAREKLFF. The CDR3 DNA reads as TGTGCCAGCAGTTACGGGGCCAGGGAAAAACTGTTTTTT.

This clonotype was detected only once. This sequence joins TRBV29-1 and TRBJ1-4; no clear D gene. Trimming pared 7 bases from V and 3 bases from J, leaving 12 bases between. Germline lookup yields CDR1 SQVTM and CDR2 ANQGSEA. This CDR3 has 13 amino acids. In DNA form, the CDR3 reads TGCAGCGCCGCGCAGGTACCTAATGAAAAACTGTTTTTT. It translates to CSAAQVPNEKLFF. The full variable domain, in which reference TRBV29-1 and TRBJ1-4 provide the parts outside the CDR3, is SAVISQKPSRDICQRGTSLTIQCQVDSQVTMMFWYRQQPGQSLTLIATANQGSEATYESGFVIDKFPISRPNLTFSTLTVSNMSPEDSSIYLCSAAQVPNEKLFFGSGTQLSVL.

The chain recombines TRBV5-1 with TRBJ2-3; D may be TRBD1 (6 bases). V lost 6 bases to trimming and J lost 4 bases, with 18 bases between them. The length of the CDR3 is 15 residues. CDR1 and CDR2 from the germline V gene are SGHRS and YFSETQ. CDR3 bases: TGCGCCAGCAACCCAAACAGGGTTCAAGCAGATACGCAGTATTTT. It translates to CASNPNRVQADTQYF.

This chain connects TRBV7-2 to TRBJ1-2; D perhaps matches TRBD1 (6 bases). The V end was cut by 2 bases, the J end by 0 bases, with 16 bases between. Germline lookup yields CDR1 SGHTA and CDR2 FQGNSA. The CDR3 loop spans 17 amino acids. CDR3 sequence: CASSLIHRTAANYGYTF. For the CDR3, the DNA is TGTGCCAGCAGCTTAATCCACCGGACAGCAGCTAACTATGGCTACACCTTC. Complete variable domain (other parts from reference TRBV7-2 and TRBJ1-2): GAGVSQSPSNKVTEKGKDVELRCDPISGHTALYWYRQSLGQGLEFLIYFQGNSAPDKSGLPSDRFSAERTGGSVSTLTIQRTQQEDSAVYLCASSLIHRTAANYGYTFGSGTRLTVV.

This chain joins TRBV5-1 and TRBJ2-5; possible D gene TRBD1, 6 bases. The V gene's germline CDR1 is SGHRS and CDR2 YFSETQ. The CDR3 runs 15 residues. The V end was cut by 0 bases, the J end by 2 bases, with 11 bases between. CDR3 nucleotides: TGCGCCAGCAGCTTGGAGGCAGGGGCACAAGAGACCCAGTACTTC. Protein sequence: CASSLEAGAQETQYF.

The CDR3 is CASSLEGLAGISYNEQFF. CDR3 DNA: TGTGCCAGCAGCTTAGAGGGACTAGCGGGCATATCCTACAATGAGCAGTTCTTC. This chain connects TRBV11-2 to TRBJ2-1; 12 positions agree with TRBD2. Germline-derived CDR1 and CDR2 are SGHAT and FQNNGV. With V trimmed by 0 bases and J by 1 base, 4 bases remained unmatched. This CDR3 has 18 amino acids.

The V gene is TRBV6-1, the J gene TRBJ2-7; 9 bases are a match to TRBD2. Unmatched junction bases numbered 11, after V lost 5 bases and J lost 0 bases. Germline V gives CDR1 MNHNS, CDR2 SASEGT. The CDR3 spans 17 residues. The CDR3 reads CASSRSQVAGDSYEQYF. In nucleotides, the CDR3 is TGTGCCAGCAGTCGATCCCAGGTAGCGGGAGACTCCTACGAGCAGTACTTC.

This clonotype was recorded a few times. CDR3 DNA sequence: TGCAGTGCTAGAGCGGTGAGGTCGGGGCTAGCTTTGGGAGAGACCCAGTACTTC. It encodes CSARAVRSGLALGETQYF. This rearrangement joins TRBV20-1 to TRBJ2-5; D could derive from TRBD1 or TRBD2 (5 bases each). The V end lost 1 base, the J end lost 4 bases, and 25 bases lay between the germline ends. Germline CDR1 DFQATT, CDR2 SNEGSKA (reference sequence). The CDR3 loop spans 18 amino acids.

A single count supports this clonotype. V and J are TRBV20-1 and TRBJ1-1; D gene unclear. The V end was cut by 6 bases, the J end by 4 bases, with 18 bases between. The CDR3 loop spans 14 amino acids. Germline assignment: CDR1 DFQATT and CDR2 SNEGSKA (reference sequence). CDR3 sequence (DNA): TGCAGTGCGCATTTCGGGAATTCTTTCACTGAAGCTTTCTTT. Translation: CSAHFGNSFTEAFF.

V usage is TRBV29-1 and J usage is TRBJ1-2; D is undetermined. This CDR3 spans 12 amino acids. CDR1 and CDR2 from the germline V gene are SQVTM and ANQGSEA. CDR3 in amino acids: CSSFFLNYGYTF. The DNA of the CDR3 is TGCAGTTCCTTCTTTCTGAACTATGGCTACACCTTC.

This clonotype was observed a handful of times. Written as DNA, the CDR3 is TGCAGTGCTAGGGATAAGAAGGAGTATTATGAGCAGTTCTTC. Amino acids: CSARDKKEYYEQFF. The chain employs TRBV20-1 and TRBJ2-1; no clear D gene. V lost 3 bases and J lost 8, with 17 bases in between. The CDR3 is made up of 14 amino acids. Per the germline V gene, CDR1 is DFQATT and CDR2 is SNEGSKA (reference sequence).

This clonotype was counted a single time. The chain links TRBV27 to TRBJ2-7; tentative D call: TRBD1 (6 bases). CDR1 is MNHEY and CDR2 is SMNVEV in the germline V gene (reference sequence). This CDR3 spans 14 amino acids. V was shortened by 8 bases and J by 3 bases, with 17 bases between the two germline ends. Here the CDR3 reads CASYRENYGYEQYF. CDR3 nucleotide sequence: TGTGCCAGCTACAGGGAAAACTATGGCTACGAGCAGTACTTC.

This chain joins TRBV11-3 and TRBJ2-1; D is ambiguous. The CDR3 length is 13 residues. The germline V and J ends were trimmed by 6 bases and 6 bases, with 12 bases remaining between them. Germline V gene sequence: CDR1 SGHNT, CDR2 YENEEA. The CDR3 DNA sequence: TGTGCCAGCAGTAGGCGAGAGACCAATGAGCAGTTCTTC. Its protein is CASSRRETNEQFF.

This clonotype has a single count. The gene calls are TRBV29-1 and TRBJ2-1; D not certain. Germline loops: CDR1 SQVTM, CDR2 ANQGSEA. The CDR3 runs 12 residues. Trimming shortened V by 7 bases and J by 8 bases, and 15 bases separated the two germline ends. CDR3 nucleotide sequence: TGCAGCGCGGCGGAATTGGGCGATGAGCAGTTCTTC. It encodes CSAAELGDEQFF.

Here the CDR3 reads CASSYSGGSYGYTF. The CDR3 DNA reads TGTGCCAGCAGTTACTCAGGGGGTAGCTATGGCTACACCTTC. V and J are TRBV6-5 and TRBJ1-2; tentative D call: TRBD1 (6 bases). Trimming removed 0 bases from V and 4 bases from J, with 9 bases in between. Germline V gene data show CDR1 as MNHEY and CDR2 as SVGAGI. There are 14 residues in the CDR3.

Only a few counts were recorded for this clonotype. The chain combines TRBV7-9 with TRBJ2-7, with a possible D match to TRBD1 (5 bases). The CDR3 covers 12 residues. The V end was cut by 2 bases, the J end by 5 bases, with 7 bases between. Germline-derived CDR1 and CDR2 are SEHNR and FQNEAQ (reference sequence). The CDR3 spells CASSLSRDEQYF. As DNA, the CDR3 is TGTGCCAGCAGCTTAAGCAGGGACGAGCAGTACTTC.

This clonotype came up a few times. The chain's CDR3 is CATSRDWSEPTQYF. The CDR3 bases are TGTGCCACCAGCAGAGATTGGTCAGAACCGACCCAGTACTTC. The chain couples TRBV15 to TRBJ2-5, with D unclear. V was clipped by 0 bases and J by 7 bases, with 12 bases between them. Germline V gene data show CDR1 as LNHNV and CDR2 as YYDKDF (reference sequence). CDR3 length: 14 residues.

The sample holds a few counts of this clonotype. CDR3 in amino acids: CSARKPGLASNEQFF. Here the CDR3 DNA reads TGCAGTGCTAGAAAGCCGGGACTAGCGTCCAATGAGCAGTTCTTC. The chain joins TRBV20-1 to TRBJ2-1; 10 nucleotides align to TRBD2. This CDR3 region has 15 residues. V shed 2 bases, J shed 6 bases, and the junction held 7 bases outside the gene matches. Germline V lookup: CDR1 DFQATT, CDR2 SNEGSKA (reference sequence).

The V gene is TRBV6-5, the J gene TRBJ2-1; 11 bases are a match to TRBD2. J gave up 4 bases and V 1 base, and 9 bases lay outside the gene matches. The germline V gene encodes CDR1 MNHEY and CDR2 SVGAGI. The CDR3 extends over 18 amino acids. The CDR3 DNA follows: TGTGCCAGCAGTTACTGGGGAACCGGGACTAGCGGATACAATGAGCAGTTCTTC. Translated: CASSYWGTGTSGYNEQFF.

This chain joins TRBV12-5 and TRBJ1-1; D unclear. The CDR3 length is 13 residues. V was pared by 3 bases and J by 4 bases, with 9 bases between. Germline V CDR1 and CDR2: LGHNT, FRNRAP. In DNA form, the CDR3 reads TGTGCTAGTGGTTTTTGGGGTCTCACTGAAGCTTTCTTT. This codes for CASGFWGLTEAFF.

This sequence joins TRBV6-6 and TRBJ2-3, with D possibly being TRBD1 (6 bases). The CDR3 consists of 15 residues. V lost 5 bases and J lost 4, with 16 bases in between. Germline assignment: CDR1 MNHNY and CDR2 SVGAGI (reference sequence). This CDR3 reads CASSQGFGVPDTQYF. The CDR3 DNA sequence: TGTGCCAGCAGTCAGGGGTTTGGGGTCCCAGATACGCAGTATTTT.

The CDR3 region has the DNA TGTGCCAGCAGCCAAGTGAGGGTGGCTAGCGGGGGCCCATACAATGAGCAGTTCTTC. Its protein is CASSQVRVASGGPYNEQFF. The chain carries TRBV3-1 and TRBJ2-1; 10 nucleotides agree with TRBD2. This CDR3 is built from 19 residues. Germline assignment: CDR1 LGHDT and CDR2 YNNKEL (reference sequence). Losses at the gene ends were 1 base for V and 4 bases for J; bases not matched to a gene: 13.

The J gene is TRBJ2-5, the V gene TRBV15, with unresolved D. CDR3 length equals 13 residues. CDR1 is LNHNV, CDR2 YYDKDF, per germline (reference sequence). The V gene lost 0 bases and the J gene lost 5 bases, with 7 bases spanning the gap. CDR3 DNA: TGTGCCACCAGCAGAGATCAACTCGAGACCCAGTACTTC. Amino acid sequence: CATSRDQLETQYF.

CDR3 residues: CASRPRGQTNTEAFF. The CDR3 DNA reads TGTGCCAGTAGGCCCCGTGGACAGACGAACACTGAAGCTTTCTTT. The chain employs TRBV19 and TRBJ1-1; weak D call: TRBD1 (6 bases). This CDR3 contains 15 residues. From germline, CDR1 is LNHDA and CDR2 SQIVND (reference sequence). V was cut by 6 bases and J by 1 base, with 15 bases left in between.

DNA for the CDR3: TGTGCCAGCAGCTACTGGACAGGGCAAGAGACCCAGTACTTC. It specifies CASSYWTGQETQYF. V and J are TRBV7-8 and TRBJ2-5, with 8 bases lining up with TRBD1. Trimming took 4 bases from V and 2 from J; bases not matched to a gene: 3. The germline gives CDR1 SGHVS, CDR2 FQNEAQ. This CDR3 region has 14 residues. Drawing the rest from reference TRBV7-8 and TRBJ2-5, the complete variable domain is GAGVSQSPRYKVAKRGQDVALRCDPISGHVSLFWYQQALGQGPEFLTYFQNEAQLDKSGLPSDRFFAERPEGSVSTLKIQRTQQEDSAVYLCASSYWTGQETQYFGPGTRLLVL.

This clonotype was detected only a few times. The chain employs TRBV5-1 and TRBJ2-5; 13 positions agree with TRBD2. This CDR3 spans 17 amino acids. The V gene's germline CDR1 is SGHRS and CDR2 YFSETQ. V lost 4 bases to trimming and J lost 5 bases; unmatched junction nucleotides: 11. This CDR3 reads CASSPPRGLAGDETQYF. Written as DNA, the CDR3 is TGCGCCAGCAGCCCCCCCCGAGGACTAGCGGGAGATGAGACCCAGTACTTC.

The chain joins TRBV5-1 to TRBJ2-5, with TRBD1 matching over 7 bases. From germline, CDR1 is SGHRS and CDR2 YFSETQ. J was trimmed by 12 bases and V by 3 bases; bases with no gene match: 11. The CDR3 runs 13 residues. The CDR3 reads CASSWETGTEEYF. The DNA of the CDR3 is TGCGCCAGCAGCTGGGAGACCGGGACAGAAGAGTACTTC.

This chain joins TRBV12-3 or TRBV12-4 and TRBJ1-5; weak D call: TRBD1 (6 bases). This CDR3 has 13 residues. The V and J ends lost 5 bases and 5 bases respectively, with 10 bases between them. CDR3: CASSNRVHQPQHF. In nucleotides, the CDR3 is TGTGCCAGCAGTAACAGGGTTCATCAGCCCCAGCATTTT.